The 21 T cell receptor beta chains given below trace back to one sample, sequenced in a study of cytomegalovirus exposure and HLA in healthy donors. PCR involved 60 Vbeta and 13 Jbeta primers. Generated by immunoSEQ multiplex PCR, the TCRdb table keeps only in-frame clones and is missing some. This specimen shows about 160,000 clones; the ten leading clones hold roughly 2%. The source material was PBMCs. The receptors were sampled from a man younger than 45 in good health and CMV-seronegative.

The V and J genes are TRBV7-9 and TRBJ1-1; D unclear. V shed 1 base and J shed 0 bases, with 9 bases lying between them. Germline V lookup: CDR1 SEHNR, CDR2 FQNEAQ (reference sequence). This CDR3 contains 15 residues. This CDR3 reads CASSLVRQMNTEAFF. CDR3 in DNA: TGTGCCAGCAGCTTAGTCAGGCAGATGAACACTGAAGCTTTCTTT.

This chain uses TRBV2 with TRBJ2-1, with a possible D match to TRBD2 (6 bases). The CDR3 totals 16 residues. V gave up 10 bases and J gave up 2 bases, with 21 bases separating them. Germline-derived CDR1 and CDR2 are SNHLY and FYNNEI. The CDR3 region is CATRGDFSSTYNEQFF. The CDR3 region has the DNA TGTGCCACCCGAGGGGACTTCTCATCAACCTACAATGAGCAGTTCTTC.

The chain recombines TRBV6-4 with TRBJ1-1; 8 nucleotides align to TRBD1. The CDR3 sequence is 15 residues long. Germline V gene lookup returns CDR1 MRHNA and CDR2 SNTAGT. With V trimmed by 6 bases and J by 3 bases, 9 bases remained unmatched. DNA for the CDR3: TGTGCCAGCAGCGCCGGGGCAGGGGGCTACACTGAAGCTTTCTTT. This codes for CASSAGAGGYTEAFF.

The chain links TRBV19 to TRBJ2-5; D not certain. The end of the DNA aligns better with TRBJ2-7, so the J call may be wrong. Per germline, CDR1 LNHDA and CDR2 SQIVND (reference sequence). The CDR3 sequence is 14 residues long. The CDR3 DNA sequence: TGTGCCAGTAGTTCAGTCGGCGGCCCGTCCGAGCAGTACTTC. This translates into CASSSVGGPSEQYF.

The rearrangement links TRBV29-1 to TRBJ2-3, with 7 positions matching TRBD1. V trimming: 5 bases; J trimming: 2 bases; junction bases outside the gene matches: 4. The germline V gene encodes CDR1 SQVTM and CDR2 ANQGSEA. The CDR3 contains 13 residues. The CDR3 spells CSVHRGNTDTQYF. The CDR3 bases are TGCAGCGTTCACAGGGGAAACACAGATACGCAGTATTTT.

V gene TRBV30 combines with J gene TRBJ2-1, with 13 bases lining up with TRBD2. The CDR3 is 14 residues long. Looked up from germline, CDR1 is GTSNPN and CDR2 is SVGIG (reference sequence). Unmatched junction bases numbered 7, after V lost 2 bases and J lost 12 bases. For the CDR3, the DNA is TGTGCCTGGAGTTGGACTAGCGGGAGTGTTCGGCAGTTCTTC. Its translation is CAWSWTSGSVRQFF. Supplemented by reference TRBV30 and TRBJ2-1, the full variable domain reads SQTIHQWPATLVQPVGSPLSLECTVEGTSNPNLYWYRQAAGRGLQLLFYSVGIGQISSEVPQNLSASRPQDRQFILSSKKLLLSDSGFYLCAWSWTSGSVRQFFGPGTRLTVL.

The chain is built from TRBV5-1 and TRBJ1-2, with D tentatively TRBD1 (5 bases). CDR1 SGHRS and CDR2 YFSETQ come from the germline V gene. The CDR3 contains 15 residues. V lost 4 bases and J lost 0, with 13 bases in between. CDR3 nucleotide sequence: TGCGCCAGCAGCCTGCTGGGGGGTCCTAACTATGGCTACACCTTC. Translated: CASSLLGGPNYGYTF. Variable domain in full (rest from reference TRBV5-1 and TRBJ1-2): KAGVTQTPRYLIKTRGQQVTLSCSPISGHRSVSWYQQTPGQGLQFLFEYFSETQRNKGNFPGRFSGRQFSNSRSEMNVSTLELGDSALYLCASSLLGGPNYGYTFGSGTRLTVV.

V gene TRBV6-6 combines with J gene TRBJ2-5; possible D gene TRBD2, 6 bases. The CDR3 extends over 15 amino acids. V lost 2 bases to trimming and J lost 3 bases, with 13 bases between them. Germline V gene data show CDR1 as MNHNY and CDR2 as SVGAGI (reference sequence). This CDR3 is CASSYPQGGKETQYF. The CDR3 DNA reads as TGTGCCAGCAGTTACCCCCAGGGCGGGAAAGAGACCCAGTACTTC.

The rearrangement joins TRBV19 to TRBJ2-3; 7 bases align to TRBD1. This CDR3 region has 15 residues. Germline CDR1 reads LNHDA; CDR2 reads SQIVND (reference sequence). Trimming cost V 5 bases and J 2 bases; bases outside gene matches: 7. CDR3 region: CASSPGTGVTDTQYF. CDR3 in DNA: TGTGCCAGTAGTCCCGGCACAGGGGTCACAGATACGCAGTATTTT.

V and J are TRBV11-2 and TRBJ2-1; 7 bases align to TRBD1. The trim removed 5 bases at V and 12 bases at J, leaving 7 bases unmatched. CDR1 SGHAT and CDR2 FQNNGV come from the germline V gene. The CDR3 loop spans 12 amino acids. The CDR3 spells CASSEGQVTQFF. The CDR3 DNA reads as TGTGCCAGCAGCGAAGGACAGGTCACGCAGTTCTTC.

The genes are TRBV5-1 and TRBJ2-2, with TRBD1 matching 8 bases. V lost 3 bases and J lost 4; bases outside the gene matches: 11. Germline V gene data show CDR1 as SGHRS and CDR2 as YFSETQ. The CDR3 has 17 residues. CDR3 protein: CASSWLGTGVGTGELFF. CDR3 nucleotide sequence: TGCGCCAGCAGCTGGCTGGGGACAGGAGTGGGCACCGGGGAGCTGTTTTTT.

The chain recombines TRBV2 with TRBJ1-1; D may be TRBD1 (5 bases). This CDR3 is built from 13 residues. Germline V gene lookup returns CDR1 SNHLY and CDR2 FYNNEI. The ends were cut back, 0 bases at V and 11 bases at J, with 13 bases in the middle. CDR3 in amino acids: CASSEAGSGLAFF. DNA for the CDR3: TGTGCCAGCAGTGAAGCCGGTTCAGGGCTGGCTTTCTTT. Full variable domain (outside the CDR3, taken from reference TRBV2 and TRBJ1-1): EPEVTQTPSHQVTQMGQEVILRCVPISNHLYFYWYRQILGQKVEFLVSFYNNEISEKSEIFDDQFSVERPDGSNFTLKIRSTKLEDSAMYFCASSEAGSGLAFFGQGTRLTVV.

The rearrangement uses TRBV14 and TRBJ1-5; D call uncertain. The germline V and J ends were trimmed by 0 bases and 7 bases, with 7 bases remaining between them. The CDR3 is 13 residues long. The germline CDR1 and CDR2 sequences are SGHDN and FVKESK. The CDR3 protein is CASSQDGGQPQHF. The CDR3 DNA follows: TGTGCCAGCAGCCAAGATGGAGGCCAGCCCCAGCATTTT.

The J gene is TRBJ2-5, the V gene TRBV5-3; TRBD1 matches 11 bases. The J call may be mistaken, given a closer DNA end match to TRBJ2-7. TRBV5-3 is assigned to the ORF class and has an uncertain function. There are 16 residues in the CDR3. CDR3 amino acids: CARSSPGQGGDYEQYF. As DNA, the CDR3 is TGTGCCAGAAGCTCCCCGGGACAGGGGGGTGACTACGAGCAGTACTTC.

The chain is built from TRBV7-2 and TRBJ1-1; 9 bases match TRBD1. Unmatched junction bases numbered 5, after V lost 5 bases and J lost 4 bases. The germline V gene has CDR1 SGHTA and CDR2 FQGNSA. CDR3 length equals 14 residues. This chain's CDR3 is CASSKDRGSTEAFF. The CDR3 DNA sequence: TGTGCCAGCAGCAAGGACAGGGGCTCCACTGAAGCTTTCTTT.

The chain links TRBV30 to TRBJ1-3; 7 bases align to TRBD1. Unmatched junction bases numbered 8, after V lost 5 bases and J lost 4 bases. Germline V CDR1 and CDR2: GTSNPN, SVGIG (reference sequence). The CDR3 consists of 14 residues. This chain's CDR3 is CAWSGGFRGNTIYF. The CDR3 bases are TGTGCCTGGTCAGGGGGTTTTAGAGGAAACACCATATATTTT. Drawing the rest from reference TRBV30 and TRBJ1-3, the complete variable domain is SQTIHQWPATLVQPVGSPLSLECTVEGTSNPNLYWYRQAAGRGLQLLFYSVGIGQISSEVPQNLSASRPQDRQFILSSKKLLLSDSGFYLCAWSGGFRGNTIYFGEGSWLTVV.

This rearrangement joins TRBV2 to TRBJ2-5; a weak D match, TRBD2 (5 bases). V was trimmed by 11 bases and J by 5 bases, leaving 12 bases between them. The V gene's germline CDR1 is SNHLY and CDR2 FYNNEI. CDR3 length: 11 amino acids. The CDR3 DNA reads TGTGCCTCCTCGAGGGTTGAGACCCAGTACTTC. This translates into CASSRVETQYF.

The chain links TRBV9 to TRBJ2-2, with TRBD1 identical over 7 bases. V gave up 2 bases and J gave up 5 bases; unmatched junction bases: 6. The CDR3 length is 15 residues. Per the germline V gene, CDR1 is SGDLS and CDR2 is YYNGEE. The CDR3 nucleotides read TGTGCCAGCAGCGTGGGACAGAGAAGAACCGGGGAGCTGTTTTTT. Protein: CASSVGQRRTGELFF.

The chain links TRBV27 to TRBJ2-3; 7 nucleotides line up with TRBD1. This CDR3 is 14 amino acids long. V gave up 4 bases and J gave up 0 bases; unmatched junction bases: 1. CDR1 and CDR2 from the germline V gene are MNHEY and SMNVEV (reference sequence). CDR3 in amino acids: CASSYRGSTDTQYF. CDR3 sequence (DNA): TGTGCCAGCAGTTACAGGGGAAGCACAGATACGCAGTATTTT.

This sequence joins TRBV5-1 and TRBJ1-5; D is unclear. The CDR3 contains 14 residues. CDR1 is SGHRS and CDR2 is YFSETQ in the germline V gene. The V end was cut by 4 bases, the J end by 7 bases, with 15 bases between. CDR3: CASSPGSEGQPQHF. In nucleotides, the CDR3 is TGCGCCAGCAGCCCCGGGTCCGAGGGCCAGCCCCAGCATTTT.

V and J are TRBV14 and TRBJ1-2, with a weak D call TRBD1 (5 bases). V shed 4 bases and J shed 6 bases, with 21 bases lying between them. CDR3 length equals 16 residues. Germline CDR1 reads SGHDN; CDR2 reads FVKESK. The CDR3 DNA reads as TGTGCCAGCAGCCGGCAGGGTACACCCATATTAAATGGCTACACCTTC. This codes for CASSRQGTPILNGYTF.